The 16 T cell receptor beta chains reported below all come from one sample, sequenced in a study of PD-1 blockade in classical Hodgkin lymphoma. TCRdb's copy holds only in-frame clones and misses some; the assay was immunoSEQ multiplex PCR. The sample shows some 11,000 clones, roughly 76% of them seen only once. Every one of the patients relapsed after autologous stem cell transplantation (brentuximab vedotin exposure was variable). Sample: peripheral blood mononuclear cells (PBMCs), taken at baseline. These TCRs come from a human donor with classical Hodgkin lymphoma.

This clone was seen a few times. This sequence joins TRBV7-8 and TRBJ1-1; D ambiguous. CDR3 length: 14 residues. The V gene's germline CDR1 is SGHVS and CDR2 FQNEAQ. The V end was cut by 1 base, the J end by 1 base, with 7 bases between. The CDR3: CASSLVRENTEAFF. The CDR3 DNA sequence: TGTGCCAGCAGCTTAGTTCGAGAGAACACTGAAGCTTTCTTT.

The chain employs TRBV5-4 and TRBJ1-2; TRBD1 agrees at 7 bases. Germline CDR1 is SGHNT and CDR2 is YYREEE (reference sequence). The CDR3 has 18 amino acids. After removal of 3 bases from V and 1 base from J, the junction contained 15 bases not matched to a gene. This CDR3 is CASSSHDEPGQSNYGYTF. CDR3 DNA: TGTGCCAGCAGCTCTCACGACGAGCCGGGACAGAGTAACTATGGCTACACCTTC.

The CDR3 spells CASTRTSFVGEQYF. CDR3 sequence (DNA): TGTGCCAGCACCAGAACCTCTTTCGTGGGCGAGCAGTACTTC. The V call is TRBV6-1, the J call TRBJ2-7, with D hard to call. The CDR3 is made up of 14 amino acids. The germline CDR1 and CDR2 sequences are MNHNS and SASEGT. Trimming pared 7 bases from V and 6 bases from J, leaving 19 bases between.

The V call is TRBV11-2, the J call TRBJ1-5, with unresolved D. Germline assignment: CDR1 SGHAT and CDR2 FQNNGV. This CDR3 has 13 residues. V was cut by 5 bases and J by 0 bases, with 5 bases left in between. CDR3 amino acids: CASSRNSNQPQHF. The CDR3 DNA reads TGTGCCAGCAGCCGAAATAGCAATCAGCCCCAGCATTTT.

The chain is built from TRBV2 and TRBJ2-7, with TRBD2 matching 10 bases. CDR3 size: 15 residues. J was trimmed by 4 bases and V by 6 bases; bases with no gene match: 9. In germline, CDR1 is SNHLY, CDR2 FYNNEI. DNA for the CDR3: TGTGCCAGCAGCGTTCTAGCGGGGGATTGGTACGAGCAGTACTTC. This encodes CASSVLAGDWYEQYF.

The V and J genes are TRBV27 and TRBJ2-7; D is unresolved. The V gene lost 0 bases and the J gene lost 2 bases, with 11 bases spanning the gap. The CDR3 contains 15 residues. Per the germline V gene, CDR1 is MNHEY and CDR2 is SMNVEV (reference sequence). As DNA, the CDR3 is TGTGCCAGCAGTTTATCTCCGCAGCAAACCTACGAGCAGTACTTC. Its protein is CASSLSPQQTYEQYF.

The chain recombines TRBV18 with TRBJ1-6; maybe TRBD1 (5 bases). Germline V gives CDR1 KGHSH, CDR2 LQKENI. V was cut by 3 bases and J by 6 bases, with 12 bases left in between. The CDR3 runs to 15 residues. The CDR3 region is CASSPNEGLNSPLHF. CDR3 in DNA: TGTGCCAGCTCACCGAATGAGGGGCTTAATTCACCCCTCCACTTT.

This clone was counted only a few times. The chain combines TRBV20-1 with TRBJ2-7; D may be TRBD1 or TRBD2 (6 bases each). Trimming took off 7 bases at V and 4 bases at J, with 11 bases between the two ends. Germline V gene sequence: CDR1 DFQATT, CDR2 SNEGSKA (reference sequence). This CDR3 comprises 11 residues. The CDR3 region has the DNA TGCAGTGGGGGGGCTTCTTACGAGCAGTACTTC. It specifies CSGGASYEQYF.

The chain combines TRBV2 with TRBJ2-7; tentatively, D is TRBD1 or TRBD2 (6 bases each). Trimming cost V 6 bases and J 2 bases, with 14 bases left between them. This CDR3 contains 14 residues. Per germline, CDR1 SNHLY and CDR2 FYNNEI. Here the CDR3 DNA reads TGTGCCAGCAGCCGCTGGGGGGCGACCTACGAGCAGTACTTC. Amino acids: CASSRWGATYEQYF.

This clone has only a few counts. The genes are TRBV2 and TRBJ2-7; 7 bases map to TRBD1. J lost 1 base, V lost 8 bases, and 11 bases had no gene match. The CDR3 contains 15 residues. Looked up from germline, CDR1 is SNHLY and CDR2 is FYNNEI. The CDR3 nucleotides read TGTGCCAGCTCGCGACTGGGCAGGGGGTCCTACGAGCAGTACTTC. This translates into CASSRLGRGSYEQYF. Full variable domain (outside the CDR3, taken from reference TRBV2 and TRBJ2-7): EPEVTQTPSHQVTQMGQEVILRCVPISNHLYFYWYRQILGQKVEFLVSFYNNEISEKSEIFDDQFSVERPDGSNFTLKIRSTKLEDSAMYFCASSRLGRGSYEQYFGPGTRLTVT.

This clone has a single count. The chain has TRBV18 and TRBJ1-5, with TRBD1 matching over 8 bases. V shed 3 bases, J shed 2 bases, and the junction held 3 bases outside the gene matches. This CDR3 is built from 15 residues. Germline CDR1 is KGHSH and CDR2 is LQKENI. CDR3 loop: CASSPQTGGNQPQHF. In DNA, the CDR3 is TGTGCCAGCTCACCCCAGACAGGGGGCAATCAGCCCCAGCATTTT.

The gene calls are TRBV27 and TRBJ2-7, with D possibly matching TRBD2 (6 bases). V dropped 4 bases and J dropped 1 base, with 23 bases sitting between them. Per germline, CDR1 MNHEY and CDR2 SMNVEV (reference sequence). The CDR3 is 18 residues long. The CDR3 region is CASSSKGPLSGFSYEQYF. For the CDR3, the DNA is TGTGCCAGCAGTTCCAAGGGGCCCCTCAGCGGGTTTTCCTACGAGCAGTACTTC.

V gene TRBV2 combines with J gene TRBJ1-5, with TRBD1 identical over 11 bases. V dropped 4 bases and J dropped 7; count of bases not matched to a gene: 6. This CDR3 has 15 residues. Per germline, CDR1 SNHLY and CDR2 FYNNEI. As DNA, the CDR3 is TGTGCCAGCAGTGGGACAGGGGGCTCTAGACAGCCCCAGCATTTT. Translating it yields CASSGTGGSRQPQHF.

This chain joins TRBV28 and TRBJ2-2, with a tentative D call TRBD2 (5 bases). CDR3 length equals 13 residues. The germline gives CDR1 MDHEN, CDR2 SYDVKM. The germline V and J ends were trimmed by 7 bases and 4 bases, with 10 bases remaining between them. Here the CDR3 DNA reads TGTGCCAGCATGTATACTAGCACCGGGGAGCTGTTTTTT. Amino acid sequence: CASMYTSTGELFF.

This rearrangement joins TRBV5-1 to TRBJ1-1, with D perhaps TRBD1 (5 bases). The CDR3 totals 13 residues. Trimming left V 5 bases short and J 3 bases short, with 11 bases between. CDR1 and CDR2 from the germline V gene are SGHRS and YFSETQ. Here the CDR3 reads CASSLGDDTEAFF. The DNA of the CDR3 is TGCGCCAGCAGTTTAGGGGATGACACTGAAGCTTTCTTT. Together with reference TRBV5-1 and TRBJ1-1, the CDR3 gives the full variable domain: KAGVTQTPRYLIKTRGQQVTLSCSPISGHRSVSWYQQTPGQGLQFLFEYFSETQRNKGNFPGRFSGRQFSNSRSEMNVSTLELGDSALYLCASSLGDDTEAFFGQGTRLTVV.

This chain uses TRBV7-6 with TRBJ2-2, with D hard to call. The CDR3 runs to 14 residues. V lost 0 bases and J 7 bases, leaving 9 bases between the germline ends. Germline assignment: CDR1 SGHVS and CDR2 FNYEAQ. The DNA for the CDR3 is TGTGCCAGCAGCTTAGCAGGGCTTGGCGGGGAGCTGTTTTTT. As protein: CASSLAGLGGELFF.